This T cell receptor (beta chain) was documented in a study of T-cell reconstitution after alpha-beta-depleted transplantation in children (dated by TCRdb to about 2016). About the full investigation: T-cell immune reconstitution after TCRalphabeta/CD19-depleted allogeneic hematopoietic cell transplantation in children was quantitatively tracked in the study by means of TCR repertoire profiling. Study-wide conclusions, independent of this receptor: Apparently early alphabetaT-cell count recovery about two months after transplant reportedly relied on only several hundred rapidly expanded clones derived from non-depleted graft cells. In some patients, the high TCRbeta diversity seen at day 60 was put down to recipient T cells and intrathymic progenitors that had survived conditioning. The frequencies of hyperexpanded clones fell over the following months, and after one year, T-cell counts and TCRbeta diversity were mostly attributed to newly produced T cells.

The label giving this sample's treatment or condition can be read as: allogeneic hematopoietic cell transplantation with graft depleted of TCRalphabeta T cells and CD19 B cells. Transplant recipients were children who received TCRalphabeta/CD19-depleted allogeneic hematopoietic cell grafts. In this sample, this clonotype turned up a few times. Which antigen it targets is not known. Base qualities were left out, and no much larger clone turns up one base away. The library relied on PCR. The sample was run on an Illumina HiSeq 2500. Molecular barcoding was employed in the preparation of TCR libraries, with unique molecular identifiers being used to normalize TCRbeta repertoire quantification. In TCRdb, the public reads were trimmed at Q25 with fastp and aligned with MiXCR, with productive beta chains retained. CDR3 protein duplicates are merged, each entry listing the most common genes and DNA. This sample lists 130,000 or so distinct CDR3 sequences; 8% to 10% were detected once. About 25% of the sample is in the top ten clones.

The CDR3 numbers 14 residues from cysteine through phenylalanine. CDR3 DNA only is kept here, 42 bases in frame from base 1. The germline V gene sets CDR1 to SGHRS and CDR2 to YFSETQ. Trimming removed 1 base from V and 7 bases from J; the gene matches leave 2 bases unexplained. Recombination connected TRBV5-1 to TRBJ2-2; 9 nucleotides in the junction match TRBD1. This specimen was PBMCs, mostly from graft donor cells, taken 180 days after TCRalphabeta/CD19-depleted stem cell transplant. The sequence was obtained from a girl under three years old who had a stem cell transplant for combined immunodeficiency, so the T cells may come from the graft donor. The sequence in DNA is TGCGCCAGCAGCTTGAGGACAGGGGTCGGGGAGCTGTTTTTT. Its translation is CASSLRTGVGELFF.